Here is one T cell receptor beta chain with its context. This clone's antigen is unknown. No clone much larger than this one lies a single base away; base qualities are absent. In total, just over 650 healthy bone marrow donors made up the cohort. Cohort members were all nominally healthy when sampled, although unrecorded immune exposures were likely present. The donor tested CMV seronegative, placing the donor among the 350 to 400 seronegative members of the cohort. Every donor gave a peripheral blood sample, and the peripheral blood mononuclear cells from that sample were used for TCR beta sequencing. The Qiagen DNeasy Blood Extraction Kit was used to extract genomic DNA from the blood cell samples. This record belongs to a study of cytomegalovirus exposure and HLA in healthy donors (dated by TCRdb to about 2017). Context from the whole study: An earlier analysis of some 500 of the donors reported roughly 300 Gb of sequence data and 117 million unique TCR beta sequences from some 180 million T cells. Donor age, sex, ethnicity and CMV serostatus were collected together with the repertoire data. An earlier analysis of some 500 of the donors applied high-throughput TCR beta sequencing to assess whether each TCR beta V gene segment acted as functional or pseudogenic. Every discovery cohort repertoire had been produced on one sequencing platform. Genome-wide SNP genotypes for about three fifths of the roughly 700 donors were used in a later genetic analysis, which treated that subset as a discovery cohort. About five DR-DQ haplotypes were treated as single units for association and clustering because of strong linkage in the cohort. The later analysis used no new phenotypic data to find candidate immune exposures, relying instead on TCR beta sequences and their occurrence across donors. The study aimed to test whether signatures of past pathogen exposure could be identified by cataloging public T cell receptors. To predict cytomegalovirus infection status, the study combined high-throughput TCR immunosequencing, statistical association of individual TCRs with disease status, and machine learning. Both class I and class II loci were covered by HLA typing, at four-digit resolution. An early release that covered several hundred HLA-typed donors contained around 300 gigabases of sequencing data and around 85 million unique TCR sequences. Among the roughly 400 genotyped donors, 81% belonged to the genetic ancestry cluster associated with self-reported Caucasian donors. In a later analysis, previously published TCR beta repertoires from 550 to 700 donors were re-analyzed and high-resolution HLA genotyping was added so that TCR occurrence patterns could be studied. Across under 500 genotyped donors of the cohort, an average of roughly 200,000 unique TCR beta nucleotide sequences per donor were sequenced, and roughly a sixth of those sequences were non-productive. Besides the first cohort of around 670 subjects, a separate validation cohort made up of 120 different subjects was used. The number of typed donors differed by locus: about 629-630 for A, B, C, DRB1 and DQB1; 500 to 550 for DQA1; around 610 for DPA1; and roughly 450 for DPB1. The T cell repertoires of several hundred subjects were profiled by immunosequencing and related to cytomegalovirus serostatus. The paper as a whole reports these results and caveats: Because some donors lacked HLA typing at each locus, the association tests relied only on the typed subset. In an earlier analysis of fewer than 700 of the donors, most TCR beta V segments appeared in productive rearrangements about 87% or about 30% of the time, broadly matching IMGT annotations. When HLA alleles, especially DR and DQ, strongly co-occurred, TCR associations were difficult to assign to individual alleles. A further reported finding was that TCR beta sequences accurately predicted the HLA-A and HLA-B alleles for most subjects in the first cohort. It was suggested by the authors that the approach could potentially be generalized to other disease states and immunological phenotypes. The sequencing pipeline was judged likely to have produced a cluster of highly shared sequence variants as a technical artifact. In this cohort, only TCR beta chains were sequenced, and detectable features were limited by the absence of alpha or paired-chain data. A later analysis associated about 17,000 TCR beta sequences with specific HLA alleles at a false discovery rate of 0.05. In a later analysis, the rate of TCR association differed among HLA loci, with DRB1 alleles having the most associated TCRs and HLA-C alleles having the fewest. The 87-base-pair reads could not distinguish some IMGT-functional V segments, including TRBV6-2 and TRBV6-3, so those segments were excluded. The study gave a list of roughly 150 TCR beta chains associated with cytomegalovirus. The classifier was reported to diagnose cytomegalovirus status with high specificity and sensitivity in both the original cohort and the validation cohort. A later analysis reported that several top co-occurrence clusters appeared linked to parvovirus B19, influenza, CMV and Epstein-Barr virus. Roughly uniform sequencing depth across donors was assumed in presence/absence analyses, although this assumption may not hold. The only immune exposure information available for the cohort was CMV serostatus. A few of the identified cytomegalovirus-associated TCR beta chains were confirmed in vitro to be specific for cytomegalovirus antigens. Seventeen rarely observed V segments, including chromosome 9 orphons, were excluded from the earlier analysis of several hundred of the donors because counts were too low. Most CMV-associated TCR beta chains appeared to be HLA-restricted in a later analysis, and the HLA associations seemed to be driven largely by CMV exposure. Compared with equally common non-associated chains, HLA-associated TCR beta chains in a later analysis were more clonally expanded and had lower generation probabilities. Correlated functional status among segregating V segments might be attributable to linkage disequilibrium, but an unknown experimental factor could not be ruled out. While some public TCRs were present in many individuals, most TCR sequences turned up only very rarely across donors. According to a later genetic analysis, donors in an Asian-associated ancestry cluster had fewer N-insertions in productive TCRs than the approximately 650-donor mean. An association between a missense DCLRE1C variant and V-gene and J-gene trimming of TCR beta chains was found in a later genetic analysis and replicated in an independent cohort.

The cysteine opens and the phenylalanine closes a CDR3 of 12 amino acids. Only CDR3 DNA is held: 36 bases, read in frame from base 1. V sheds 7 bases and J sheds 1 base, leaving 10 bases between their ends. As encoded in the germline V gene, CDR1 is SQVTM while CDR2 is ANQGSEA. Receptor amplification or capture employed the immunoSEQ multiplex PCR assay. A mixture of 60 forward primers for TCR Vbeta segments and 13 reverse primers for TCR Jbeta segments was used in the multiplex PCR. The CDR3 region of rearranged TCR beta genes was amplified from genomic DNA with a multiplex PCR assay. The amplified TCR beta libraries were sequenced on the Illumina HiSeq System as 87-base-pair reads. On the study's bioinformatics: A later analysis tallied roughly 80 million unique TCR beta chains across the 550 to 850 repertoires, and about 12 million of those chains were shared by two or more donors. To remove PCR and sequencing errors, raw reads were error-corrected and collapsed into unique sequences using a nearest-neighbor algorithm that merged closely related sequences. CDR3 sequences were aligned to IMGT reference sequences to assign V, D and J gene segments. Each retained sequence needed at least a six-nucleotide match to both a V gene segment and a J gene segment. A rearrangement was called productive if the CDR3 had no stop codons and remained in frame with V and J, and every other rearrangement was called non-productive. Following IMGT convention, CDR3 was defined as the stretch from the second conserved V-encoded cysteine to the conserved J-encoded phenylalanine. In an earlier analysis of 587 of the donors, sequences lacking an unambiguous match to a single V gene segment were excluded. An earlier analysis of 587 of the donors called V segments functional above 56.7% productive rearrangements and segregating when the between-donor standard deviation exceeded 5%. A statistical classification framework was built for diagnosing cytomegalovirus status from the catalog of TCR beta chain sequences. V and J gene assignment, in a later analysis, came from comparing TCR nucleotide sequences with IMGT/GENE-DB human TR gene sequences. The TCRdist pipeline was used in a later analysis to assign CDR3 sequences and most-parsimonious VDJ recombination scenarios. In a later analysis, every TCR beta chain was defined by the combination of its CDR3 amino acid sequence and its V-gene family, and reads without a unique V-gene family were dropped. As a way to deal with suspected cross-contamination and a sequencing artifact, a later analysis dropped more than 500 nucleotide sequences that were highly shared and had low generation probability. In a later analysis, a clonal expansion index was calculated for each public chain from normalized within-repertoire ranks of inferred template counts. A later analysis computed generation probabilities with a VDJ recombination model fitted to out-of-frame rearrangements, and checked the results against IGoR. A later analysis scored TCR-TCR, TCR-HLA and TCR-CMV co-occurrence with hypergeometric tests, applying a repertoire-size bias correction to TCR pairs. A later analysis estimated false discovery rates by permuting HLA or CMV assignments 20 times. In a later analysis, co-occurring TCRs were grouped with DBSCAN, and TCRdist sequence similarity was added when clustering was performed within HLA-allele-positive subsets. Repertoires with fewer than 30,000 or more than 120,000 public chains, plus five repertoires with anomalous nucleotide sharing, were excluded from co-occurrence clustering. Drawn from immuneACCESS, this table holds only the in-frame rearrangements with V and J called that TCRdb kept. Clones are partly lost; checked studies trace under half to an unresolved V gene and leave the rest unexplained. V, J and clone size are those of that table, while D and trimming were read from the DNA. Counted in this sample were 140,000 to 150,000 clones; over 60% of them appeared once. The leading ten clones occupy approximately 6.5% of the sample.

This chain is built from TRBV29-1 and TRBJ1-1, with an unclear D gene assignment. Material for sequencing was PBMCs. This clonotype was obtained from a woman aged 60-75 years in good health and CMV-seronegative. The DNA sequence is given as TGCAGCGGGTCGAGGCAGAACACTGAAGCTTTCTTT. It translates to CSGSRQNTEAFF.